The 3 T cell receptor beta chains presented below share a single source sample, sequenced in a study of T cell responses to AZD1222 COVID-19 vaccine. Sequencing used immunoSEQ multiplex PCR; TCRdb keeps in-frame clones, though not all of them. The data show 250,000 to 300,000 clones, with around 93% seen just once and about 0.5% held by the top ten. Sequenced here: peripheral blood, sampled 28 days after the second AZD1222 dose. All receptors derive from an adult who received the AZD1222 COVID-19 vaccine.

This clone was found once. The chain uses TRBV5-1 and TRBJ1-2; unclear D gene. CDR3 length equals 15 residues. Trimming stripped 8 bases from V and 4 bases from J, with 21 bases between. In germline, CDR1 is SGHRS, CDR2 YFSETQ. Here the CDR3 DNA reads TGCGCCAGTCGCTCACAGTCCACAGCCTCCTATGGCTACACCTTC. It is translated as CASRSQSTASYGYTF.

This clone appeared a single time. This rearrangement joins TRBV10-1 to TRBJ1-4; D ambiguous. The CDR3 totals 14 residues. Germline lookup yields CDR1 WNHNN and CDR2 SYGVQD (reference sequence). The V and J ends lost 4 bases and 8 bases respectively, with 14 bases between them. This CDR3 is CASSGPVSREKLFF. The CDR3 DNA sequence: TGCGCCAGCAGTGGACCTGTATCTCGGGAAAAACTGTTTTTT.

The V gene is TRBV2, the J gene TRBJ1-2; TRBD1 might be the D (5 bases). The V and J ends lost 4 bases and 4 bases respectively, with 10 bases between them. The CDR3 spans 13 residues. Germline CDR1 and CDR2: SNHLY and FYNNEI. CDR3: CASSVNRPYGYTF. CDR3 DNA sequence: TGTGCCAGCAGTGTTAACAGGCCCTATGGCTACACCTTC.